Following are 23 T cell receptor beta chains from one sample sequenced in a study of spatial heterogeneity in lung cancer. Stated time point: sample taken at primary tumor resection. Study conclusions and caveats: Higher tumor mutation counts went along with higher counts of expanded intratumoral alpha and beta TCRs.

Their target antigens are unknown. TCRdb re-analysed the 5' RACE reads in MiXCR, keeping a single row per CDR3 protein. The sample has 4,400 or so distinct CDR3 sequences; roughly an eighth are singletons. The sample in question was lung tumor tissue, obtained at surgery. The receptor set was obtained from a male donor with early-stage non-small cell lung cancer.

This clonotype is categorized as medium-sized. This beta chain was picked up by a library intended for alpha chains and is off target, so its count carries little meaning. The chain recombines TRBV6-2 or TRBV6-3 with TRBJ1-4, with 10 bases matching TRBD1. The V gene end was trimmed by 2 bases and the J gene end by 6 bases; junction bases not matched to a gene: 3. This CDR3 region has 15 residues. The V gene's germline CDR1 is MNHEY and CDR2 SVGEGT. CDR3 protein: CASSYLGQGDEKLFF. The CDR3 nucleotides read TGTGCCAGCAGTTACCTCGGACAGGGGGATGAAAAACTGTTTTTT.

By proportion, this clonotype is medium-sized. Because the library targeted alpha chains, this beta chain is an off-target read whose size means little. The V call is TRBV6-5, the J call TRBJ2-3; 10 bases match TRBD1. CDR1 is MNHEY, CDR2 SVGAGI, per germline. The CDR3 extends over 14 amino acids. J lost 6 bases, V lost 1 base, and 1 base had no gene match. CDR3 sequence (DNA): TGTGCCAGCAGTTACTTGGGACAGGGGGATACGCAGTATTTT. Translating gives CASSYLGQGDTQYF.

This clonotype is judged medium-sized (0.01 to 0.1%). For a library built for alpha chains, this beta chain is a stray read; little rests on its size. The V call is TRBV20-1, the J call TRBJ2-5; 9 bases fit TRBD2. CDR1 and CDR2 from the germline V gene are DFQATT and SNEGSKA (reference sequence). The CDR3 is 16 residues long. The DNA for the CDR3 is TGCAGCATGAAAATGGCACTAGCGGGCACCCAAGAGACCCAGTACTTC. It yields the protein CSMKMALAGTQETQYF.

This clonotype occurred many times. This beta chain was picked up by a library intended for alpha chains and is off target, so its count carries little meaning. The chain employs TRBV18 and TRBJ2-7; 7 positions match TRBD1. Germline CDR1 is KGHSH and CDR2 is LQKENI. This CDR3 is 16 amino acids long. Germline trimming cut 5 bases from V and 0 bases from J; bases unmatched to any gene: 10. The CDR3 DNA is TGTGCCAGCTCAGAGGGACAGTCGGTGGGCTCCTACGAGCAGTACTTC. As protein: CASSEGQSVGSYEQYF.

This clonotype was seen at least ten times. This beta chain turned up in a library designed for alpha chains; as an off-target read, its abundance says little. The rearrangement joins TRBV15 to TRBJ2-3; no clear D gene. This CDR3 contains 13 residues. Trimming left V 8 bases short and J 2 bases short, with 11 bases between. CDR1 is LNHNV and CDR2 is YYDKDF in the germline V gene (reference sequence). The chain's CDR3 is CATSRWATDTQYF. The DNA for the CDR3 is TGTGCCACCTCGAGGTGGGCCACAGATACGCAGTATTTT.

Relative to its sample, this clonotype is medium-sized. This beta chain represents an off-target read in a library built for alpha chains; its size is of limited meaning. This rearrangement joins TRBV6-2 or TRBV6-3 to TRBJ2-7, with 7 nucleotides matching TRBD1. With V trimmed by 3 bases and J by 3 bases, 5 bases remained unmatched. Germline V gene lookup returns CDR1 MNHEY and CDR2 SVGEGT. This CDR3 region has 14 residues. CDR3: CASSYSAGGYEQYF. The DNA of the CDR3 is TGTGCCAGCAGTTATTCCGCAGGGGGCTACGAGCAGTACTTC.

By frequency in the sample, this clonotype is medium-sized (0.01 to 0.1%). This beta chain turned up in a library designed for alpha chains; as an off-target read, its abundance says little. The rearrangement joins TRBV19 to TRBJ2-3; 11 bases are shared with TRBD2. Germline V gives CDR1 LNHDA, CDR2 SQIVND (reference sequence). V was clipped by 6 bases and J by 7 bases; unmatched bases: 9. The CDR3 is 15 residues long. CDR3 nucleotides: TGTGCCAGTAGCATGGGACTAGCGGATGGTAATACGCAGTATTTT. Amino acids: CASSMGLADGNTQYF.

Many counts were recorded for this clonotype. Because this beta chain is a stray read in a library intended to capture alpha chains, its abundance should not be given much weight. The chain has TRBV18 and TRBJ1-2; unclear D gene. The V gene lost 1 base and the J gene lost 8 bases, with 11 bases spanning the gap. Germline V CDR1 and CDR2: KGHSH, LQKENI. The CDR3 loop spans 13 amino acids. CDR3 bases: TGTGCCAGCTCACCACAGACCGCGCTCGGCTACACCTTC. Translated, it gives CASSPQTALGYTF.

This clonotype is labeled large. This beta chain slipped into a library made for alpha chains as a stray read, so its size is not meaningful. J is TRBJ2-2 and V is TRBV6-2 or TRBV6-3; TRBD2 might be the D (6 bases). Trimming pared 6 bases from V and 4 bases from J, leaving 15 bases between. The CDR3 extends over 15 amino acids. The V gene's germline CDR1 is MNHEY and CDR2 SVGEGT. CDR3 coding DNA: TGTGCCAGCAGAGATCCCGGGAGTCTCACCGGGGAGCTGTTTTTT. Encoded protein: CASRDPGSLTGELFF.

As for this clonotype: The size of this beta chain means little, since it is a stray read in a library made for alpha chains. V gene TRBV11-2 combines with J gene TRBJ1-2, with 8 nucleotides matching TRBD1. Germline V CDR1 and CDR2: SGHAT, FQNNGV. The CDR3 runs 13 residues. V lost 4 bases, J lost 8 bases, and 6 bases stayed unmatched. CDR3 loop: CASSSDRARGYTF. The CDR3 DNA sequence: TGTGCCAGCAGCTCGGACAGGGCAAGAGGCTACACCTTC.

This clonotype was seen at least ten times. The library was designed around alpha chains, so this beta chain is a stray read whose abundance carries little weight. The chain joins TRBV10-3 to TRBJ1-1; D remains ambiguous. The CDR3 is 14 amino acids. Germline V gene sequence: CDR1 ENHRY, CDR2 SYGVKD. Trimming pared 4 bases from V and 0 bases from J, leaving 9 bases between. CDR3 sequence: CAISGQNLNTEAFF. CDR3 coding DNA: TGTGCCATCAGTGGTCAGAACTTGAACACTGAAGCTTTCTTT.

In the case of this clonotype: Because the library targeted alpha chains, this beta chain is an off-target read whose size means little. The chain carries TRBV5-1 and TRBJ2-1; D is unresolved. This CDR3 region has 13 residues. Germline-derived CDR1 and CDR2 are SGHRS and YFSETQ. Trimming stripped 4 bases from V and 10 bases from J, with 15 bases between. CDR3 coding DNA: TGCGCCAGCAGCCCAGGCTCACAAGGCGAGCAGTTCTTC. This translates into CASSPGSQGEQFF.

By frequency in the sample, this clonotype is medium-sized. With the library built for alpha chains, this beta chain is off target and its frequency is not meaningful. The V call is TRBV6-1, the J call TRBJ2-7, with 12 bases identical to TRBD2. The CDR3 extends over 14 amino acids. Germline V gene lookup returns CDR1 MNHNS and CDR2 SASEGT. V shed 6 bases, J shed 3 bases, and the junction held 3 bases outside the gene matches. Written as DNA, the CDR3 is TGTGCCAGCAGGGGACTAGCGGGTTACTACGAGCAGTACTTC. Translation gives CASRGLAGYYEQYF.

This clonotype is categorized as medium-sized. For a library built for alpha chains, this beta chain is a stray read; little rests on its size. The chain is built from TRBV12-3 or TRBV12-4 and TRBJ2-2; D is undetermined. The CDR3 length is 16 residues. Trimming took off 3 bases at V and 6 bases at J, with 17 bases between the two ends. Here the CDR3 reads CASSFGSLPRAGELFF. The DNA for the CDR3 is TGTGCCAGCAGTTTCGGTTCCCTACCACGGGCCGGGGAGCTGTTTTTT.

This clonotype is medium-sized within its sample. With the library built for alpha chains, this beta chain is off target and its frequency is not meaningful. The chain is built from TRBV19 and TRBJ2-3; no reliable D call. Germline-derived CDR1 and CDR2 are LNHDA and SQIVND (reference sequence). Deletions cut 1 base from V and 1 base from J, with 0 bases between. The CDR3 consists of 12 residues. Here the CDR3 DNA reads TGTGCCAGTAGTATAGGCACAGATACGCAGTATTTT. The encoded protein is CASSIGTDTQYF.

This clonotype is judged medium-sized. This beta chain turned up in a library designed for alpha chains; as an off-target read, its abundance says little. The rearrangement links TRBV4-3 to TRBJ1-5; D not resolved. The CDR3 runs to 15 residues. The germline V gene encodes CDR1 LGHNA and CDR2 YSLEER. The ends were cut back, 4 bases at V and 2 bases at J, with 12 bases in the middle. This chain's CDR3 is CASSRQREGNQPQHF. CDR3 DNA: TGCGCCAGCAGCCGACAAAGGGAGGGCAATCAGCCCCAGCATTTT.

This clonotype was seen many times. In a library made to pick up alpha chains, this beta chain is a stray read with a size that means little. V and J are TRBV4-3 and TRBJ1-2; D is ambiguous. Germline assignment: CDR1 LGHNA and CDR2 YSLEER. V lost 0 bases and J lost 7, with 6 bases in between. This CDR3 comprises 12 residues. The CDR3 reads CASSQDEGGYTF. In DNA, the CDR3 is TGCGCCAGCAGCCAAGATGAGGGTGGCTACACCTTC.

Relative to its sample, this clonotype is medium-sized (0.01 to 0.1%). This beta chain was picked up by a library intended for alpha chains and is off target, so its count carries little meaning. The chain is built from TRBV7-3 and TRBJ2-1; TRBD1 might be the D (6 bases). V gave up 5 bases and J gave up 1 base, with 18 bases separating them. CDR1 and CDR2 (germline): SGHTA, FQGTGA. This CDR3 has 17 residues. Here the CDR3 reads CASSQYPQGTSYNEQFF. The CDR3 bases are TGTGCCAGCAGCCAATACCCACAAGGGACATCCTACAATGAGCAGTTCTTC.

To note about this clonotype: Within a library made for alpha chains, this beta chain is off target, and its count is uninformative. V and J are TRBV28 and TRBJ2-1; a weak D match, TRBD2 (6 bases). Germline values: CDR1 MDHEN, CDR2 SYDVKM. Deletions cut 3 bases from V and 5 bases from J, with 17 bases between. The CDR3 loop spans 16 amino acids. The CDR3 loop reads CASSFLSGAENNEQFF. In nucleotides, the CDR3 is TGTGCCAGCAGTTTCCTTAGCGGTGCGGAAAACAATGAGCAGTTCTTC.

This clonotype was counted once. This beta chain lies outside the target of a library built for alpha chains; its clone size means little. V and J are TRBV6-6 and TRBJ2-7, with D maybe TRBD2 (6 bases). This CDR3 has 11 residues. Trimming took 7 bases from V and 8 from J, leaving 12 bases between them. Germline CDR1 and CDR2: MNHNY and SVGAGI (reference sequence). The CDR3 sequence is CASKLEGKQYF. In DNA form, the CDR3 reads TGTGCCAGCAAACTGGAGGGCAAGCAGTACTTC.

By proportion, this clonotype is medium-sized. The library was prepared for alpha chains; this beta chain is a stray read, so its frequency means little. The chain links TRBV27 to TRBJ2-1; 10 nucleotides agree with TRBD1. J was trimmed by 5 bases and V by 4 bases; bases with no gene match: 2. CDR1 and CDR2 (germline): MNHEY, SMNVEV (reference sequence). The CDR3 extends over 14 amino acids. CDR3 region: CASSWTGGNNEQFF. The CDR3 region has the DNA TGTGCCAGCAGTTGGACAGGGGGTAACAATGAGCAGTTCTTC.

This clonotype was recorded at least ten times. With the library built for alpha chains, this beta chain is off target and its frequency is not meaningful. The V call is TRBV7-2, the J call TRBJ2-5; 9 bases are a match to TRBD1. The V gene's germline CDR1 is SGHTA and CDR2 FQGNSA. This CDR3 is 14 amino acids long. V shed 4 bases, J shed 5 bases, and the junction held 5 bases outside the gene matches. CDR3 in amino acids: CASSSNRGRETQYF. Here the CDR3 DNA reads TGTGCCAGCAGCTCAAACAGGGGGCGCGAGACCCAGTACTTC.

As for this clonotype: This beta chain is off target for a library built for alpha chains, so its abundance means little. The chain has TRBV10-1 and TRBJ2-7; the match to TRBD2 covers 9 bases. This CDR3 contains 13 residues. Germline V gene lookup returns CDR1 WNHNN and CDR2 SYGVQD (reference sequence). J was trimmed by 6 bases and V by 5 bases; bases with no gene match: 5. The CDR3 nucleotides read TGCGCCAGCAGTAGGGGACTAGCCAGCGAGCAGTACTTC. It specifies CASSRGLASEQYF.